A single sample gave rise to the 32 T cell receptor beta chains below, sequenced in a study of T cells in women clearing cervical HPV infection. TCRdb keeps only in-frame clones here, not all; method: immunoSEQ multiplex PCR. Here the sample table reports some 20,000 clones. Sequencing was carried out using blood buffy coat. Source of these receptors: a woman aged 18-70 years with a cervical HPV16 infection that either progressed to CIN3+ or cleared (not recorded which).

The covered CDR3 bases are TGTGCCAGCAGCTTAAGTGTCAGGGGGGTTTATAGCAATCAGCCC. Translation gives CASSLSVRGVYSNQP. The entire CDR3 protein is CASSLSVRGVYSNQPQHF. This sequence joins TRBV13 and TRBJ1-5; 7 bases align to TRBD1. The CDR3 extends 3 residues past the end of the read, so its final part is completed from the germline J gene. The CDR3 is 18 residues long. Germline CDR1 reads PRHDT; CDR2 reads FYEKMQ (reference sequence). V lost 2 bases, J lost 0 bases, and 10 bases stayed unmatched.

A note on this clone: From the germline J gene comes the end of the CDR3, since the read stops 3 residues before it. The genes are TRBV7-2 and TRBJ2-3; 7 nucleotides agree with TRBD2. In germline, CDR1 is SGHTA, CDR2 FQGNSA. The CDR3 has 15 residues. With 1 base clipped from V and 6 bases from J, the junction kept 7 bases outside the gene matches. The CDR3 bases that were read are TGTGCCAGCAGCTTAGGGACTAGAGTAGGGGATACG. This encodes CASSLGTRVGDT. The whole CDR3 sequence is CASSLGTRVGDTQYF.

A note on this clone: The CDR3 end falls 3 residues outside the read, so it is completed with the germline J gene. The gene calls are TRBV19 and TRBJ2-3; possible D gene TRBD1, 5 bases. V was pared by 2 bases and J by 4 bases, with 16 bases between. Germline loops: CDR1 LNHDA, CDR2 SQIVND (reference sequence). The CDR3 totals 16 residues. CDR3 in amino acids: CASSIFGQGMSDTQYF. The covered CDR3 bases are TGTGCCAGTAGTATATTTGGCCAGGGCATGTCAGATACG.

About this clone itself: The read stops 3 residues short of the end of the CDR3; the missing end is completed from the germline J gene. V usage is TRBV12-3 or TRBV12-4 and J usage is TRBJ2-3; D perhaps matches TRBD1 (6 bases). The CDR3 sequence is 12 residues long. V gave up 6 bases and J gave up 6 bases, with 10 bases separating them. The part of the CDR3 DNA that was read is TGTGCCAGCAGCGAGGGGGAGGATACG. It specifies CASSEGEDT. The whole CDR3 protein is CASSEGEDTQYF.

The part of the CDR3 DNA that was read is TGTGCCAGCAGCTTGAGCGGGAGAACGGGCAATGAG. Amino acids: CASSLSGRTGNE. The full CDR3 protein reads CASSLSGRTGNEQFF. The chain is built from TRBV7-3 and TRBJ2-1; 8 nucleotides line up with TRBD2. The read comes to an end 3 residues before the CDR3 does, leaving the germline J gene to fill in the end. Trimming removed 3 bases from V and 6 bases from J; junction bases left unmatched: 7. Germline loops: CDR1 SGHTA, CDR2 FQGTGA. CDR3 size: 15 residues.

Comments on this clone: The read terminates 3 residues before the CDR3 end, so the remaining end is supplied by the germline J gene. The rearrangement uses TRBV18 and TRBJ1-6; D is unresolved. The CDR3 is made up of 18 amino acids. Germline V gene lookup returns CDR1 KGHSH and CDR2 LQKENI. V was clipped by 4 bases and J by 0 bases, with 16 bases between them. This chain's CDR3 is CASSQLRSIGSYNSPLHF. The DNA read from the CDR3 is TGTGCCAGCTCACAACTAAGGTCGATAGGCTCCTATAATTCACCC.

In the case of this clone: The missing CDR3 end, 3 residues past where the read stops, is filled in from the germline J gene. This chain uses TRBV7-2 with TRBJ1-2, with TRBD1 matching 8 bases. This CDR3 has 14 residues. CDR1 SGHTA and CDR2 FQGNSA come from the germline V gene. The CDR3 sequence: CASSLGQGARGYTF. The covered CDR3 bases are TGTGCCAGCAGCTTGGGGCAGGGGGCTCGAGGC. The whole variable domain, filled in from reference TRBV7-2 and TRBJ1-2, reads GAGVSQSPSNKVTEKGKDVELRCDPISGHTALYWYRQSLGQGLEFLIYFQGNSAPDKSGLPSDRFSAERTGGSVSTLTIQRTQQEDSAVYLCASSLGQGARGYTFGSGTRLTVV.

A note on this clone: The read finishes 3 residues shy of the CDR3 end, and the germline J gene is used to complete it. V is TRBV25-1 and J is TRBJ1-4, with 8 bases that match TRBD1. The CDR3 is 14 residues long. With V trimmed by 7 bases and J by 7 bases, 8 bases remained unmatched. Germline-derived CDR1 and CDR2 are MGHDK and SYGVNS. CDR3 bases read: TGTGCCAGCACCCAAGGACAGGGAACTGAAAAA. Amino acid sequence: CASTQGQGTEK. The full-length CDR3 reads as CASTQGQGTEKLFF.

As for this clone: The read halts 3 residues ahead of the CDR3 end, with the missing end drawn from the germline J gene. J is TRBJ2-7 and V is TRBV28; 7 positions agree with TRBD1. The CDR3 has 14 residues. V trimming: 3 bases; J trimming: 0 bases; junction bases outside the gene matches: 2. Germline V CDR1 and CDR2: MDHEN, SYDVKM. Partial CDR3 DNA: TGTGCCAGCAGTTTGGCAGGGGGCTCCTACGAG. It translates to CASSLAGGSYE. The entire CDR3 protein reads CASSLAGGSYEQYF.

CDR3: CASSQGETQYF. Incomplete CDR3 DNA: TGTGCCAGCAGTCAGGGGGAGACC. This chain uses TRBV12-3 or TRBV12-4 with TRBJ2-5, with D perhaps TRBD1 (6 bases). The CDR3 goes on 3 residues after the read ends, and that part is filled in from the germline J gene. The CDR3 totals 11 residues. With 5 bases removed from V and 5 bases from J, the gap between germline ends came to 6 bases.

In the case of this clone: The read falls 3 residues short of the CDR3 end, and the missing part is taken from the germline J gene. The chain carries TRBV20-1 and TRBJ2-5, with D possibly TRBD2 on 6 matching bases. The CDR3 is made up of 14 amino acids. Germline V CDR1 and CDR2: DFQATT, SNEGSKA (reference sequence). The ends were cut back, 6 bases at V and 5 bases at J, with 19 bases in the middle. CDR3: CSAQPSELRETQYF. CDR3 DNA (partial): TGCAGTGCCCAGCCTAGCGAACTGAGGGAGACC.

In regard to this clone: The CDR3 is cut off 3 residues early in the read; its end comes from the germline J gene. The chain combines TRBV20-1 with TRBJ2-1; the match to TRBD1 covers 8 bases. The CDR3 consists of 15 residues. With 3 bases clipped from V and 2 bases from J, the junction kept 6 bases outside the gene matches. Germline V lookup: CDR1 DFQATT, CDR2 SNEGSKA (reference sequence). CDR3 in amino acids: CSASSSGGTYNEQFF. Incomplete CDR3 DNA: TGCAGTGCTAGTAGCTCAGGGGGCACCTACAATGAG.

A note on this clone: The read terminates 3 residues ahead of where the CDR3 ends, so the germline J gene completes it. The chain joins TRBV29-1 to TRBJ2-1; 12 bases match TRBD2. Trimming cost V 3 bases and J 4 bases; bases outside gene matches: 7. The CDR3 length is 16 residues. Per germline, CDR1 SQVTM and CDR2 ANQGSEA. The CDR3 here is CSVDRTSGAGYNEQFF. CDR3 bases read: TGCAGCGTTGATCGGACTAGCGGGGCTGGGTACAATGAG.

Measured by frequency, this clone is medium-sized (0.01 to 0.1%). The read stops 3 residues short of the end of the CDR3; the missing end is completed from the germline J gene. The rearrangement uses TRBV28 and TRBJ2-3; D is uncertain. V lost 1 base to trimming and J lost 8 bases, with 16 bases between them. Per the germline V gene, CDR1 is MDHEN and CDR2 is SYDVKM. The CDR3 spans 15 residues. Partial CDR3 DNA: TGTGCCAGCAGTTTATTTCTTAGTAACAAGGGTACG. Its translation: CASSLFLSNKGT. The complete CDR3 protein is CASSLFLSNKGTQYF.

Regarding this clone: The read gets to within 3 residues of the CDR3 end, and the germline J gene fills in the rest. The chain joins TRBV28 to TRBJ1-1; 12 positions agree with TRBD1. The CDR3 is made up of 15 amino acids. With 5 bases clipped from V and 6 bases from J, the junction kept 7 bases outside the gene matches. Per the germline V gene, CDR1 is MDHEN and CDR2 is SYDVKM. The DNA read from the CDR3 is TGTGCCAGCAGTCTGTGGGACAGGGGGCTCTCTGAA. Translating it yields CASSLWDRGLSE. The whole CDR3 sequence reads CASSLWDRGLSEAFF. Drawing the rest from reference TRBV28 and TRBJ1-1, the complete variable domain is DVKVTQSSRYLVKRTGEKVFLECVQDMDHENMFWYRQDPGLGLRLIYFSYDVKMKEKGDIPEGYSVSREKKERFSLILESASTNQTSMYLCASSLWDRGLSEAFFGQGTRLTVV.

Comment on this clone: The read ends 3 residues early relative to the CDR3; the germline J gene fills the gap. The chain carries TRBV20-1 and TRBJ1-2; 9 bases agree with TRBD1. V shed 5 bases and J 2 bases; nucleotides not matched to a gene: 9. This CDR3 spans 15 amino acids. Germline V CDR1 and CDR2: DFQATT, SNEGSKA (reference sequence). Incomplete CDR3 DNA: TGCAGTGCTCAACCAAGGACAGGGGTCAACTATGGC. Translated: CSAQPRTGVNYG. The whole CDR3 reads CSAQPRTGVNYGYTF.

The sequenced part of the CDR3 DNA is TGCAGCGCTGCCACAGGGGCTAATGAAAAA. It specifies CSAATGANEK. The entire CDR3 protein is CSAATGANEKLFF. J is TRBJ1-4 and V is TRBV29-1; 7 bases are a match to TRBD1. The sequenced fragment ends 3 residues before the CDR3 boundary, so the rest is inferred from the germline J gene. CDR3 length equals 13 residues. Germline V gene sequence: CDR1 SQVTM, CDR2 ANQGSEA. The V segment lost 7 bases and the J segment 3 bases; nucleotides outside the gene matches: 5.

A remark on this clone: The read ends 3 residues early relative to the CDR3; the germline J gene fills the gap. The chain recombines TRBV6-2 or TRBV6-3 with TRBJ1-1; tentative D call: TRBD1 (6 bases). This CDR3 spans 12 amino acids. Germline CDR1 is MNHEY and CDR2 is SVGEGT. CDR3 bases read: TGTGCCAGCAGTATGTTAACAGGGAAA. Protein sequence: CASSMLTGK. The CDR3 reads in full as CASSMLTGKAFF.

A note on this clone: The read gets to within 3 residues of the CDR3 end, and the germline J gene fills in the rest. V gene TRBV2 combines with J gene TRBJ1-4; 8 bases are a match to TRBD1. V shed 6 bases and J 3 bases; nucleotides not matched to a gene: 3. The germline CDR1 and CDR2 sequences are SNHLY and FYNNEI. CDR3 size: 14 residues. The covered CDR3 bases are TGTGCCAGCAGAATCAGGGGGCCTAATGAAAAA. Its protein product is CASRIRGPNEK. The whole CDR3 sequence reads CASRIRGPNEKLFF.

For this clone: The read finishes 3 residues shy of the CDR3 end, and the germline J gene is used to complete it. V gene TRBV7-2 combines with J gene TRBJ1-6; 7 bases are a match to TRBD1. V shed 5 bases and J 8 bases; nucleotides not matched to a gene: 6. Germline CDR1 reads SGHTA; CDR2 reads FQGNSA. The CDR3 contains 14 residues. The covered CDR3 bases are TGTGCCAGCAGCATGACAGGGCAATATTCACCC. Its protein is CASSMTGQYSP. The CDR3 as a whole reads CASSMTGQYSPLHF.

For this clone: With the read ending 3 residues before the CDR3 end, the germline J gene is used to fill in that end. The chain joins TRBV20-1 to TRBJ2-1; TRBD2 aligns across 10 bases. The germline V gene encodes CDR1 DFQATT and CDR2 SNEGSKA (reference sequence). The CDR3 length is 19 residues. Unmatched junction bases numbered 17, after V lost 6 bases and J lost 0 bases. The part of the CDR3 DNA that was read is TGCAGTGCCCGGGGGCTAGCGGGGGCACTCGTAAGCTCCTACAATGAG. This codes for CSARGLAGALVSSYNE. The CDR3 reads in full as CSARGLAGALVSSYNEQFF.

Regarding this clone: The CDR3 extends 3 residues past the end of the read, so its final part is completed from the germline J gene. The chain employs TRBV7-9 and TRBJ1-2; D is perhaps TRBD1 (5 bases). Germline V gene lookup returns CDR1 SEHNR and CDR2 FQNEAQ (reference sequence). The CDR3 is made up of 13 amino acids. This chain's CDR3 is CASSRGDYNDYTF. Partial CDR3 DNA: TGTGCCAGCAGCCGGGGGGATTACAATGAC.

A word on this clone: The read gets to within 3 residues of the CDR3 end, and the germline J gene fills in the rest. The chain has TRBV5-6 and TRBJ1-5; possibly TRBD1 for D (6 bases). Between the trimmed V and J ends, which lost 4 bases and 4 bases, there was a span of 15 bases. Germline V gene data show CDR1 as SGHDT and CDR2 as YYEEEE. There are 15 residues in the CDR3. The CDR3 sequence: CASSRRKTGNQPQHF. The CDR3 bases that were read are TGTGCCAGCAGCCGCAGAAAGACAGGAAATCAGCCC.

Concerning this clone: The CDR3 end lies 3 residues beyond the end of the read and is filled in from the germline J gene. The chain recombines TRBV28 with TRBJ2-7; 9 bases are a match to TRBD1. The V gene end was trimmed by 7 bases and the J gene end by 5 bases; junction bases not matched to a gene: 12. Germline CDR1 and CDR2: MDHEN and SYDVKM. This CDR3 is 15 amino acids long. This CDR3 reads CASTLPGQGRDEQYF. The DNA read from the CDR3 is TGTGCCAGCACCCTACCGGGACAGGGACGTGACGAG. Full variable domain (outside the CDR3, taken from reference TRBV28 and TRBJ2-7): DVKVTQSSRYLVKRTGEKVFLECVQDMDHENMFWYRQDPGLGLRLIYFSYDVKMKEKGDIPEGYSVSREKKERFSLILESASTNQTSMYLCASTLPGQGRDEQYFGPGTRLTVT.

In regard to this clone: Read coverage stops 3 residues before the CDR3 terminus; the germline J gene supplies the remainder. The rearrangement uses TRBV9 and TRBJ2-7, with D maybe TRBD2 (6 bases). This CDR3 is built from 15 residues. V dropped 0 bases and J dropped 1 base, with 11 bases sitting between them. Germline CDR1 is SGDLS and CDR2 is YYNGEE. Partial CDR3 DNA: TGTGCCAGCAGCGTAGGTGGGGGGATGTCCTACGAG. This translates into CASSVGGGMSYE. The complete CDR3 protein is CASSVGGGMSYEQYF. Variable domain in full (rest from reference TRBV9 and TRBJ2-7): DSGVTQTPKHLITATGQRVTLRCSPRSGDLSVYWYQQSLDQGLQFLIQYYNGEERAKGNILERFSAQQFPDLHSELNLSSLELGDSALYFCASSVGGGMSYEQYFGPGTRLTVT.

As to this clone: The read comes to an end 3 residues before the CDR3 does, leaving the germline J gene to fill in the end. V usage is TRBV12-3 or TRBV12-4 and J usage is TRBJ1-1; D is perhaps TRBD1 (5 bases). This CDR3 region has 13 residues. CDR3 DNA (partial): TGTGCCAGCGGAAAGGGGAGGGAAGGTAAA. This gives the protein CASGKGREGK. The complete CDR3 protein is CASGKGREGKAFF.

Comment on this clone: The read ends 3 residues early relative to the CDR3; the germline J gene fills the gap. The chain employs TRBV6-1 and TRBJ1-2; weak D call: TRBD1 (5 bases). Germline values: CDR1 MNHNS, CDR2 SASEGT. CDR3 size: 15 residues. Trimming took off 1 base at V and 3 bases at J, with 12 bases between the two ends. CDR3 protein: CASSEGDSSYYGYTF. The sequenced CDR3 bases are TGTGCCAGCAGTGAAGGTGACAGTTCCTACTATGGC.

Notes on this clone: The read comes to an end 3 residues before the CDR3 does, leaving the germline J gene to fill in the end. The chain employs TRBV19 and TRBJ2-1, with D maybe TRBD2 (6 bases). Per the germline V gene, CDR1 is LNHDA and CDR2 is SQIVND (reference sequence). V was trimmed by 3 bases and J by 6 bases, leaving 9 bases between them. The CDR3 sequence is 13 residues long. Incomplete CDR3 DNA: TGTGCCAGTAGTATCGGGGGTACCAATGAG. Protein: CASSIGGTNE. In full, the CDR3 reads CASSIGGTNEQFF.

As for this clone: Read coverage stops 3 residues before the CDR3 terminus; the germline J gene supplies the remainder. This chain joins TRBV6-2 or TRBV6-3 and TRBJ2-1, with 11 bases identical to TRBD2. The J segment lost 2 bases and the V segment lost 0 bases, leaving 3 bases of the junction unmatched. The germline V gene encodes CDR1 MNHEY and CDR2 SVGEGT. CDR3 size: 17 residues. CDR3 sequence: CASSYSKGLAAYNEQFF. The DNA read from the CDR3 is TGTGCCAGCAGTTACTCGAAGGGACTAGCGGCCTACAATGAG.

Turning to this clone: The CDR3 end is not reached by the read, which stops 3 residues before it; the germline J gene fills it in. The chain recombines TRBV20-1 with TRBJ1-4; 7 bases are shared with TRBD1. V lost 6 bases, J lost 0 bases, and 7 bases stayed unmatched. CDR1 DFQATT and CDR2 SNEGSKA come from the germline V gene (reference sequence). The CDR3 extends over 15 amino acids. The sequenced CDR3 bases are TGCAGTGCCGAGACAGGGATTGCAACTAATGAAAAA. Encoded protein: CSAETGIATNEK. The whole CDR3 protein is CSAETGIATNEKLFF.

A remark on this clone: Read data end 3 residues before the CDR3 end; the end is taken from the germline J gene. The chain is built from TRBV29-1 and TRBJ2-3; 8 bases are shared with TRBD2. The CDR3 length is 12 residues. Per germline, CDR1 SQVTM and CDR2 ANQGSEA. V lost 7 bases, J lost 4 bases, and 4 bases stayed unmatched. The CDR3 region is CSGGGRADTQYF. The part of the CDR3 DNA that was read is TGCAGCGGCGGGGGGCGGGCAGATACG.

Concerning this clone: The missing CDR3 end, 3 residues past where the read stops, is filled in from the germline J gene. The chain uses TRBV2 and TRBJ2-7, with D possibly being TRBD1 (6 bases). Germline CDR1 is SNHLY and CDR2 is FYNNEI. V was clipped by 9 bases and J by 3 bases, with 9 bases between them. There are 11 residues in the CDR3. CDR3 bases read: TGTGCCAGTGTACAGGGCTACGAG. Protein product: CASVQGYE. The full CDR3 sequence reads CASVQGYEQYF.